The rows below give T cell receptor beta chains drawn from one sample of a study of T cell changes during pregnancy in multiple sclerosis. The repertoire was sequenced with immunoSEQ multiplex PCR; TCRdb's copy has only in-frame clones and lacks some. This sample has roughly 77,000 clones; roughly 92% occur once, and the top ten carry around 2%. Source: peripheral blood, taken in the second trimester of pregnancy. The receptors come from a female donor with multiple sclerosis, enrolled in a pregnancy study. CDR3s include the opening cysteine and the closing phenylalanine or tryptophan. Each record gives: clone size, D gene, V gene, J gene, CDR3 protein, CDR3 DNA. The D gene is left open where the match is weak. Clone size is given for some rows only: seen once, a few or many times, or a class if the clone is expanded.

-,-,TRBV5-6,TRBJ2-5,CASSLSYQETQYF,TGTGCCAGCAGCTTGAGCTACCAAGAGACCCAGTACTTC
-,-,TRBV5-4,TRBJ2-5,CASSLVQGQETQYF,TGTGCCAGCAGCTTGGTTCAGGGTCAAGAGACCCAGTACTTC
-,-,TRBV19,TRBJ1-1,CASSIDTGDTEAFF,TGTGCCAGTAGTATAGATACCGGGGACACTGAAGCTTTCTTT
once,-,TRBV4-1,TRBJ1-3,CASSQEGGLGNTIYF,TGCGCCAGCAGCCAAGAGGGGGGACTTGGAAACACCATATATTTT
-,-,TRBV5-1,TRBJ2-3,CASSLAGSAPTDTQYF,TGCGCCAGCAGCTTGGCCGGGTCAGCCCCCACAGATACGCAGTATTTT
few,TRBD1,TRBV6-5,TRBJ2-5,CASSKTGDPQETQYF,TGTGCCAGCAGTAAGACAGGGGATCCACAAGAGACCCAGTACTTC
-,-,TRBV9,TRBJ2-5,CASSVVGAETQYF,TGTGCCAGCAGCGTAGTGGGGGCAGAGACCCAGTACTTC
-,-,TRBV7-8,TRBJ1-5,CASSPRRQGVGQPQHF,TGTGCCAGCAGCCCCCGGCGGCAGGGCGTAGGTCAGCCCCAGCATTTT
-,TRBD1,TRBV28,TRBJ2-5,CASSPDRGGRETQYF,TGTGCCAGCAGTCCGGACAGGGGGGGACGGGAGACCCAGTACTTC
-,-,TRBV30,TRBJ2-3,CAWSVLLPADTQYF,TGTGCCTGGAGTGTACTCCTCCCCGCAGATACGCAGTATTTT
-,-,TRBV18,TRBJ1-1,CASSPQRVNTEAFF,TGTGCCAGCTCACCACAGAGAGTGAACACTGAAGCTTTCTTT
few,TRBD2,TRBV7-6,TRBJ2-5,CASSHGGETQYF,TGTGCCAGCAGCCACGGGGGGGAGACCCAGTACTTC
-,-,TRBV18,TRBJ1-1,CASSPPGGENTEAFF,TGTGCCAGCTCACCCCCGGGAGGGGAGAACACTGAAGCTTTCTTT
-,TRBD1,TRBV28,TRBJ1-4,CASSVPGTGEKLFF,TGTGCCAGCAGTGTCCCCGGGACAGGTGAAAAACTGTTTTTT
-,TRBD1,TRBV7-8,TRBJ1-6,CASSLYGQGGNSPLHF,TGTGCCAGCAGCTTATATGGACAGGGAGGGAATTCACCCCTCCACTTT
-,TRBD1,TRBV16,TRBJ1-1,CASSLRGDAFF,TGTGCCAGCAGCCTCAGGGGGGACGCTTTCTTT
-,TRBD1,TRBV2,TRBJ2-7,CASRKTGEAEQYF,TGTGCCAGCAGAAAGACAGGGGAGGCCGAGCAGTACTTC
-,-,TRBV28,TRBJ2-7,CASSLPGYEQYF,TGTGCCAGCAGTTTACCGGGGTACGAGCAGTACTTC
-,-,TRBV7-6,TRBJ2-2,CASSPAGRGDTGELFF,TGTGCCAGCAGCCCGGCGGGCAGGGGAGACACCGGGGAGCTGTTTTTT
-,-,TRBV11-2,TRBJ2-3,CASSTPTPSYASTDTQYF,TGTGCCAGCAGCACACCTACCCCTAGCTACGCTAGCACAGATACGCAGTATTTT
-,TRBD2,TRBV9,TRBJ2-5,CASSLRPLAGETQYF,TGTGCCAGCAGCCTACGACCCCTAGCGGGAGAGACCCAGTACTTC
few,-,TRBV5-3,TRBJ1-6,CARSGAETYNSPLHF,TGTGCCAGAAGCGGGGCGGAAACCTATAATTCACCCCTCCACTTT
-,-,TRBV7-2,TRBJ1-3,CASSSGQGLSGNTIYF,TGTGCCAGCAGCTCGGGCCAGGGCCTCTCTGGAAACACCATATATTTT
-,TRBD2,TRBV7-3,TRBJ2-1,CASSSTGTSGRNEQFF,TGTGCCAGCAGTTCCACCGGGACTAGCGGGAGAAATGAGCAGTTCTTC
-,TRBD1,TRBV7-3,TRBJ1-5,CASSSGTVNQPQHF,TGTGCCAGCAGCTCTGGGACAGTCAATCAGCCCCAGCATTTT
-,TRBD1,TRBV28,TRBJ2-7,CASVGQEDEQYF,TGTGCCAGCGTCGGACAGGAAGACGAGCAGTACTTC
-,TRBD2,TRBV7-9,TRBJ2-1,CASSWLTSGSGNEQFF,TGTGCCAGCAGCTGGCTAACTAGCGGGAGCGGCAATGAGCAGTTCTTC
-,-,TRBV18,TRBJ1-1,CASSPFGVTGEAFF,TGTGCCAGCTCACCGTTCGGAGTCACGGGTGAAGCTTTCTTT
once,-,TRBV29-1,TRBJ1-1,CSASPQNTEAFF,TGCAGCGCCTCGCCACAAAACACTGAAGCTTTCTTT
-,-,TRBV5-1,TRBJ2-1,CASSSRNNEQFF,TGCGCCAGCAGCTCGCGAAACAATGAGCAGTTCTTC
few,TRBD1,TRBV7-3,TRBJ2-1,CASSPKTGGAINEQFF,TGTGCCAGCAGCCCGAAGACAGGGGGCGCCATCAATGAGCAGTTCTTC
once,TRBD2,TRBV28,TRBJ2-1,CASSRGATGTSGNDEQFF,TGTGCCAGCAGCCGAGGAGCTACCGGGACTAGCGGGAACGATGAGCAGTTCTTC
-,-,TRBV4-3,TRBJ2-2,CASSQDKNTGELFF,TGCGCCAGCAGCCAAGATAAGAACACCGGGGAGCTGTTTTTT
-,-,TRBV28,TRBJ1-5,CASSSWTPKISNQPQHF,TGTGCCAGCAGTTCCTGGACACCAAAGATTAGCAATCAGCCCCAGCATTTT
-,-,TRBV4-1,TRBJ2-1,CASSQDHIPGLGSSGEQFF,TGCGCCAGCAGCCAAGATCATATTCCGGGACTGGGAAGTTCGGGTGAGCAGTTCTTC
-,-,TRBV27,TRBJ1-5,CASSFSGSNQPQHF,TGTGCCAGCAGTTTCTCGGGTAGCAATCAGCCCCAGCATTTT
few,-,TRBV18,TRBJ2-7,CASSTSSYEQYF,TGTGCCAGCTCAACTAGCTCCTACGAGCAGTACTTC
-,-,TRBV29-1,TRBJ2-5,CSVQDNQETQYF,TGCAGCGTACAGGACAACCAAGAGACCCAGTACTTC
-,-,TRBV23-1,TRBJ2-7,CASSHGVGYEQYF,TGCGCCAGCAGTCACGGGGTGGGCTACGAGCAGTACTTC